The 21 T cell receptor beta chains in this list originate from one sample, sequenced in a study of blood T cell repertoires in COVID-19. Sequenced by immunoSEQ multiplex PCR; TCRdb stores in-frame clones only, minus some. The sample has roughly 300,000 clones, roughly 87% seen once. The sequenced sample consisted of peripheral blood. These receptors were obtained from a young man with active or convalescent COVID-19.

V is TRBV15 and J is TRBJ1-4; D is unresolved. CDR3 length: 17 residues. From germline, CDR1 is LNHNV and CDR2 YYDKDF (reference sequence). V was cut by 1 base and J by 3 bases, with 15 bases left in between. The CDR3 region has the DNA TGTGCCACCAGCAGAGCGCGGGGAATGATTTCTAATGAAAAACTGTTTTTT. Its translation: CATSRARGMISNEKLFF.

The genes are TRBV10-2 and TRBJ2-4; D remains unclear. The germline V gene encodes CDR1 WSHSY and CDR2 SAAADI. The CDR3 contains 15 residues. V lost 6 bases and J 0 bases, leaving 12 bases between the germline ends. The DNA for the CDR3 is TGCGCCAGCAGAGAGCGTTTACTAGCCAAAAACATTCAGTACTTC. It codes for CASRERLLAKNIQYF.

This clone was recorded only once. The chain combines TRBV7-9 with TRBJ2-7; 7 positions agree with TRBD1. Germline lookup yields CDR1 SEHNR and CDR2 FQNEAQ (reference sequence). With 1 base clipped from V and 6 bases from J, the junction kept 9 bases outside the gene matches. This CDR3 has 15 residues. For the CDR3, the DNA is TGTGCCAGCAGCTTAGGACAGGGCGTCATCTCCGAGCAGTACTTC. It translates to CASSLGQGVISEQYF.

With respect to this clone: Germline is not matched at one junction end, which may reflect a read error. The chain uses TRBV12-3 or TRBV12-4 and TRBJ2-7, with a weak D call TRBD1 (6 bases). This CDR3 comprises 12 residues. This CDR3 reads CASSSGTNRWDF. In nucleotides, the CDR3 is TGTGCCAGCAGTTCCGGGACAAACAGATGGGACTTC.

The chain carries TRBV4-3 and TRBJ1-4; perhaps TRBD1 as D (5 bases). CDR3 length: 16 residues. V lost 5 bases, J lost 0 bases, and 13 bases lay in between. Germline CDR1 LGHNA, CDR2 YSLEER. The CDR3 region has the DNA TGCGCCAGCAGCATTGCCGCAGGGACAACTAATGAAAAACTGTTTTTT. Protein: CASSIAAGTTNEKLFF.

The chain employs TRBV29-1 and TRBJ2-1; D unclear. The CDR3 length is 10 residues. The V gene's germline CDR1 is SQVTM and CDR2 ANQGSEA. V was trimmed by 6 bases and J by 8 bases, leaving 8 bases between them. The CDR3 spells CSVLNDEQFF. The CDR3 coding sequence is TGCAGCGTCCTTAATGATGAGCAGTTCTTC.

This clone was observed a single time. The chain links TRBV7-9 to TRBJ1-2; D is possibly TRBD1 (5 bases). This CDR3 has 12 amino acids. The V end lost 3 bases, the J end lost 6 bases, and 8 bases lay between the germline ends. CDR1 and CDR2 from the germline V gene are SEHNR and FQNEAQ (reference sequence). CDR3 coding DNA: TGTGCCAGCAGCTTCGGAGGGGATGGCTACACCTTC. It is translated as CASSFGGDGYTF.

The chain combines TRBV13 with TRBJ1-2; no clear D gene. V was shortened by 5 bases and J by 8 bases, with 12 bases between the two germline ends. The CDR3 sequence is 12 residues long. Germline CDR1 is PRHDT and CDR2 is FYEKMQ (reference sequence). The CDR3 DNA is TGTGCCAGCAGCGTCGGACTTGTAGGCTACACCTTC. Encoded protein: CASSVGLVGYTF.

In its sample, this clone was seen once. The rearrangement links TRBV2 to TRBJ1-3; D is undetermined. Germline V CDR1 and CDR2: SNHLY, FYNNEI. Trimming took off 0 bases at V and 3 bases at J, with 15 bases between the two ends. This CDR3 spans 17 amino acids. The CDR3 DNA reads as TGTGCCAGCAGTGAAGCGGAGGTGAATGCGTTTGGAAACACCATATATTTT. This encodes CASSEAEVNAFGNTIYF.

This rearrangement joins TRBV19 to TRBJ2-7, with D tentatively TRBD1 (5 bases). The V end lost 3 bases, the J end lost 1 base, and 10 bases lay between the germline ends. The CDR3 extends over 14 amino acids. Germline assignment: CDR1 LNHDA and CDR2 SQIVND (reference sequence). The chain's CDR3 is CASSIGRGSYEQYF. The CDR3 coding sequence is TGTGCCAGTAGTATTGGTAGGGGTTCCTACGAGCAGTACTTC.

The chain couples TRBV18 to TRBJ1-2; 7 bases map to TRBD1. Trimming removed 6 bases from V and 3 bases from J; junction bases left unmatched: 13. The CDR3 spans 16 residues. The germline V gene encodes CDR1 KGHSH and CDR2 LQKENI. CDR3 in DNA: TGTGCCAGCTCCCCCAAACCGACAGGGCGATACTATGGCTACACCTTC. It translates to CASSPKPTGRYYGYTF.

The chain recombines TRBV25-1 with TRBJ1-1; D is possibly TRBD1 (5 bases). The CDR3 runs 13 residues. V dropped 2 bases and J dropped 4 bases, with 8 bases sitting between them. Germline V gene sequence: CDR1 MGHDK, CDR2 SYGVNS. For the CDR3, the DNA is TGTGCCAGCAGTGAACAGGGAGGCACTGAAGCTTTCTTT. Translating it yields CASSEQGGTEAFF.

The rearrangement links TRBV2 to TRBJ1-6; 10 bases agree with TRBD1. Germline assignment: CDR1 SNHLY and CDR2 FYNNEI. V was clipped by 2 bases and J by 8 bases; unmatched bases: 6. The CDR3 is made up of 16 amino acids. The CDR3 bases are TGTGCCAGCAGTGAAAGGGTTGGACAGGGGGATTCACCCCTCCACTTT. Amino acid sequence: CASSERVGQGDSPLHF.

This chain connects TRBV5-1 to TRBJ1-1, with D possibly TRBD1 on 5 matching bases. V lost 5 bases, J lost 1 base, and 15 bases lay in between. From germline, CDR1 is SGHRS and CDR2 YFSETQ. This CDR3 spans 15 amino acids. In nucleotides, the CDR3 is TGCGCCAGCAGTTACGGGGGACGGCCGAACACTGAAGCTTTCTTT. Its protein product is CASSYGGRPNTEAFF.

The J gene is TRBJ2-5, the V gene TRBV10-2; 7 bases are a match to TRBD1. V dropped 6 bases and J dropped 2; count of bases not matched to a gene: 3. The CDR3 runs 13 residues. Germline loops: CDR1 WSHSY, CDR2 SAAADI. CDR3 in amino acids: CASRIRGQETQYF. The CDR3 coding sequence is TGCGCCAGCAGGATCAGGGGGCAAGAGACCCAGTACTTC.

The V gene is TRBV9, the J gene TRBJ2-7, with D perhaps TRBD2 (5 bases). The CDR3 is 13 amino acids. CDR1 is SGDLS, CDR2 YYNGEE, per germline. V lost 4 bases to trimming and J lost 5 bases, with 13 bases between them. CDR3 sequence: CASSPSGSHEQYF. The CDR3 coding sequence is TGTGCCAGCAGCCCTAGTGGGAGTCACGAGCAGTACTTC. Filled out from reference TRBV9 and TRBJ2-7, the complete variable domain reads DSGVTQTPKHLITATGQRVTLRCSPRSGDLSVYWYQQSLDQGLQFLIQYYNGEERAKGNILERFSAQQFPDLHSELNLSSLELGDSALYFCASSPSGSHEQYFGPGTRLTVT.

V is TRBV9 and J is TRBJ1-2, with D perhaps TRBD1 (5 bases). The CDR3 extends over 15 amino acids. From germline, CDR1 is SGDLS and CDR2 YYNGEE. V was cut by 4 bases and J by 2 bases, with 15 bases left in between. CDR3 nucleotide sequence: TGTGCCAGCAGCCCCCGCCCGGGGGTAAACTATGGCTACACCTTC. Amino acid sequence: CASSPRPGVNYGYTF.

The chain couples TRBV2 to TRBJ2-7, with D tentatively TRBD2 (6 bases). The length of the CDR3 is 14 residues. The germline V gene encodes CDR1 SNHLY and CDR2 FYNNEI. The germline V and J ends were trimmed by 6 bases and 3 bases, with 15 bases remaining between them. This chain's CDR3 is CASRAGSEGYEQYF. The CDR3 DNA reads TGTGCCAGCAGGGCGGGATCCGAAGGCTACGAGCAGTACTTC.

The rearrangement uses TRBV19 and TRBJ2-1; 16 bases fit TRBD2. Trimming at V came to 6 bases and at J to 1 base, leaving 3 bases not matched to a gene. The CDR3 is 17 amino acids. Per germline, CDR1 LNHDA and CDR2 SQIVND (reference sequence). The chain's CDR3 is CASRGLAGGISYNEQFF. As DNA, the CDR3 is TGTGCCAGTAGGGGACTAGCGGGGGGGATTTCCTACAATGAGCAGTTCTTC.

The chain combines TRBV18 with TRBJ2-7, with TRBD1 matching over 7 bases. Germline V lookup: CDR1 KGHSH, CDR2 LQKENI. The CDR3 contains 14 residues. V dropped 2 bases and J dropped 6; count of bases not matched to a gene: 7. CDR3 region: CASSPDRAVVEQYF. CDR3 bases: TGTGCCAGCTCACCAGACAGGGCAGTAGTCGAGCAGTACTTC.

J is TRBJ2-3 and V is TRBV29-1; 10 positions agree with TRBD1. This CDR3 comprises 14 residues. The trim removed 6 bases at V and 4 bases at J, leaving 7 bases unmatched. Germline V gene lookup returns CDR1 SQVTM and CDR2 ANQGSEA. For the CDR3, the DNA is TGCAGCGTAGTGGGACAGGGGAGATCAGATACGCAGTATTTT. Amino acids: CSVVGQGRSDTQYF.